These 30 T cell receptor beta chains were sequenced from one sample in a study of blood T cell repertoires in COVID-19. This table comes from immunoSEQ multiplex PCR, and its TCRdb copy is limited to in-frame clones, with some not included. The sample lists over 200,000 clones; around nine tenths were seen once. Sequenced material: peripheral blood. The receptors were sampled from a man between 60 and 75 years old who had recovered from COVID-19.

The CDR3 region is CASSRGTGDGYTF. Here the CDR3 DNA reads TGCGCCAGCAGCCGAGGGACAGGGGATGGCTACACCTTC. The rearrangement uses TRBV4-3 and TRBJ1-2; 10 positions agree with TRBD1. This CDR3 comprises 13 residues. The V and J ends lost 4 bases and 6 bases, in that order; junction bases with no gene match: 2. Germline CDR1 LGHNA, CDR2 YSLEER.

The rearrangement uses TRBV4-2 and TRBJ1-5; 10 bases are shared with TRBD1. CDR3 size: 18 residues. V was clipped by 4 bases and J by 1 base; unmatched bases: 10. CDR1 and CDR2 (germline): LGHNA, YNFKEQ. The CDR3 reads CASSPQGTGVQSNQPQHF. In DNA form, the CDR3 reads TGTGCCAGCAGCCCCCAAGGGACAGGGGTCCAGAGCAATCAGCCCCAGCATTTT.

V is TRBV5-1 and J is TRBJ1-1; possible D gene TRBD1, 6 bases. Germline CDR1 is SGHRS and CDR2 is YFSETQ. Trimming shortened V by 3 bases and J by 5 bases, and 14 bases separated the two germline ends. This CDR3 comprises 14 residues. The DNA of the CDR3 is TGCGCCAGCAGCTCGCAGGGGACGGGGACTGAAGCTTTCTTT. Its translation is CASSSQGTGTEAFF.

The chain has TRBV25-1 and TRBJ1-1; D might be TRBD1 (6 bases). With 3 bases removed from V and 0 bases from J, the gap between germline ends came to 11 bases. Germline assignment: CDR1 MGHDK and CDR2 SYGVNS. The CDR3 sequence is 15 residues long. The CDR3 here is CASSDHRDMNTEAFF. Here the CDR3 DNA reads TGTGCCAGCAGTGACCACCGGGACATGAACACTGAAGCTTTCTTT.

V and J are TRBV6-5 and TRBJ2-5; D is uncertain. Trimming stripped 0 bases from V and 1 base from J, with 6 bases between. Germline CDR1 and CDR2: MNHEY and SVGAGI. This CDR3 comprises 14 residues. The CDR3 nucleotides are TGTGCCAGCAGTTACTCCCAGGCCCAAGAGACCCAGTACTTC. Its protein is CASSYSQAQETQYF.

V usage is TRBV7-2 and J usage is TRBJ1-1; 8 bases agree with TRBD1. V shed 7 bases and J 10 bases; nucleotides not matched to a gene: 14. Looked up from germline, CDR1 is SGHTA and CDR2 is FQGNSA. This CDR3 has 14 amino acids. The CDR3 region has the DNA TGTGCCAGCACCAAGACAGGGGCGCCTTTTAGAGCTTTCTTT. Protein sequence: CASTKTGAPFRAFF.

Comments on this clone: Germline and junction disagree at one end, which may indicate a read error. This chain uses TRBV9 with TRBJ2-2, with 11 bases aligning to TRBD2. The CDR3 loop spans 16 amino acids. From germline, CDR1 is SGDLS and CDR2 YYNGEE. The CDR3 nucleotides read TGTGCCAGTAGCGGGAGGGGTAGGGTTGGGACCGGGGAGCTGTTTTTT. Translated, it gives CASSGRGRVGTGELFF.

The chain is built from TRBV27 and TRBJ2-7, with 10 nucleotides matching TRBD2. Germline values: CDR1 MNHEY, CDR2 SMNVEV (reference sequence). With V trimmed by 5 bases and J by 2 bases, 3 bases remained unmatched. There are 14 residues in the CDR3. The CDR3, as DNA: TGTGCCAGCAGTGAGCGGGAGGGACCCTACGAGCAGTACTTC. Protein sequence: CASSEREGPYEQYF.

V usage is TRBV6-6 and J usage is TRBJ1-2; D may be TRBD1 (6 bases). V was clipped by 2 bases and J by 0 bases, with 10 bases between them. Germline V CDR1 and CDR2: MNHNY, SVGAGI (reference sequence). This CDR3 spans 15 amino acids. The CDR3 protein is CASSYGNRANYGYTF. CDR3 sequence (DNA): TGTGCCAGCAGTTACGGCAACAGGGCTAACTATGGCTACACCTTC.

The gene calls are TRBV3-1 (or the pseudogene TRBV3-2) and TRBJ2-7, with 10 bases matching TRBD2. Trimming took 4 bases from V and 1 from J; bases not matched to a gene: 7. Germline-derived CDR1 and CDR2 are LGHDT and YNNKEL (reference sequence). CDR3 length: 16 amino acids. Written as DNA, the CDR3 is TGTGCCAGCAGCCCGAGAAGCGGGGGGGAATCCTACGAGCAGTACTTC. Its protein product is CASSPRSGGESYEQYF.

CDR3 DNA sequence: TGTGCCTGGAGTAGTGACAGGTCCCCGGGGCCGGGGGAGCAGTTCTTC. Residues: CAWSSDRSPGPGEQFF. The chain combines TRBV30 with TRBJ2-1; a possible D gene is TRBD1 (6 bases). The CDR3 runs to 16 residues. The germline CDR1 and CDR2 sequences are GTSNPN and SVGIG (reference sequence). Between the trimmed V and J ends, which lost 2 bases and 10 bases, there was a span of 24 bases. The full variable domain, with the rest looked up from reference TRBV30 and TRBJ2-1, is SQTIHQWPATLVQPVGSPLSLECTVEGTSNPNLYWYRQAAGRGLQLLFYSVGIGQISSEVPQNLSASRPQDRQFILSSKKLLLSDSGFYLCAWSSDRSPGPGEQFFGPGTRLTVL.

The J gene is TRBJ1-4, the V gene TRBV6-5; D perhaps matches TRBD1 (5 bases). The germline V gene has CDR1 MNHEY and CDR2 SVGAGI. CDR3 length: 14 amino acids. V lost 7 bases and J lost 4, with 13 bases in between. CDR3 region: CASTPRGDNEKLFF. In DNA form, the CDR3 reads TGTGCCAGCACTCCCCGGGGGGATAATGAAAAACTGTTTTTT.

The chain combines TRBV7-8 with TRBJ2-5; TRBD2 aligns across 10 bases. V lost 6 bases, J lost 1 base, and 8 bases stayed unmatched. This CDR3 contains 16 residues. Germline V gene sequence: CDR1 SGHVS, CDR2 FQNEAQ. CDR3 residues: CASRNSGGYTQETQYF. DNA of the CDR3: TGTGCCAGCAGAAATAGCGGGGGGTACACCCAAGAGACCCAGTACTTC. Full variable domain (outside the CDR3, taken from reference TRBV7-8 and TRBJ2-5): GAGVSQSPRYKVAKRGQDVALRCDPISGHVSLFWYQQALGQGPEFLTYFQNEAQLDKSGLPSDRFFAERPEGSVSTLKIQRTQQEDSAVYLCASRNSGGYTQETQYFGPGTRLLVL.

The sample holds one count of this clone. The chain is built from TRBV27 and TRBJ1-5; the match to TRBD1 covers 7 bases. V dropped 6 bases and J dropped 5; count of bases not matched to a gene: 7. CDR3 length equals 14 residues. Germline values: CDR1 MNHEY, CDR2 SMNVEV (reference sequence). The CDR3 here is CASRPTGVDQPQHF. The CDR3 DNA reads TGTGCCAGCAGGCCCACAGGGGTGGATCAGCCCCAGCATTTT.

The chain employs TRBV20-1 and TRBJ2-1; D may be TRBD1 (5 bases). In germline, CDR1 is DFQATT, CDR2 SNEGSKA (reference sequence). CDR3 length: 15 residues. Between the trimmed V and J ends, which lost 3 bases and 2 bases, there was a span of 14 bases. The CDR3 DNA reads TGCAGTGCTAGTCTACGGGCAGGGCCCTACAATGAGCAGTTCTTC. Translation: CSASLRAGPYNEQFF.

The chain recombines TRBV19 with TRBJ1-2, with D unclear. V lost 2 bases and J lost 8, with 9 bases in between. The CDR3 length is 12 residues. Looked up from germline, CDR1 is LNHDA and CDR2 is SQIVND (reference sequence). The chain's CDR3 is CASSIPGNGYTF. The DNA of the CDR3 is TGTGCCAGTAGTATACCCGGGAACGGCTACACCTTC.

This chain links TRBV9 with TRBJ1-1, with D possibly TRBD1 on 5 matching bases. CDR1 is SGDLS and CDR2 is YYNGEE in the germline V gene. This CDR3 has 15 amino acids. The V end was cut by 4 bases, the J end by 6 bases, with 19 bases between. CDR3 amino acids: CASSFKRREGSEAFF. CDR3 nucleotides: TGTGCCAGCAGCTTTAAAAGGAGGGAGGGGTCTGAAGCTTTCTTT.

V and J are TRBV18 and TRBJ2-7; D is possibly TRBD2 (5 bases). Germline values: CDR1 KGHSH, CDR2 LQKENI. The CDR3 is 13 amino acids. Trimming removed 3 bases from V and 6 bases from J, with 12 bases in between. This CDR3 reads CASSPQRGFEQYF. In DNA, the CDR3 is TGTGCCAGCTCACCCCAACGGGGATTCGAGCAGTACTTC. The entire variable domain, with the rest obtained from reference TRBV18 and TRBJ2-7, is as follows: NAGVMQNPRHLVRRRGQEARLRCSPMKGHSHVYWYRQLPEEGLKFMVYLQKENIIDESGMPKERFSAEFPKEGPSILRIQQVVRGDSAAYFCASSPQRGFEQYFGPGTRLTVT.

The V call is TRBV19, the J call TRBJ1-2; possibly TRBD1 for D (5 bases). The V and J ends lost 7 bases and 8 bases respectively, with 20 bases between them. There are 14 residues in the CDR3. In germline, CDR1 is LNHDA, CDR2 SQIVND (reference sequence). The CDR3 DNA reads as TGTGCCAGTACCCTGGGGCCACTATCTGGCGGCTACACCTTC. Amino acids: CASTLGPLSGGYTF. The full variable domain, rest sourced from reference TRBV19 and TRBJ1-2, is DGGITQSPKYLFRKEGQNVTLSCEQNLNHDAMYWYRQDPGQGLRLIYYSQIVNDFQKGDIAEGYSVSREKKESFPLTVTSAQKNPTAFYLCASTLGPLSGGYTFGSGTRLTVV.

The chain has TRBV7-9 and TRBJ1-1; TRBD1 agrees at 9 bases. The CDR3 is 15 residues long. V shed 6 bases and J 0 bases; nucleotides not matched to a gene: 5. The germline CDR1 and CDR2 sequences are SEHNR and FQNEAQ (reference sequence). CDR3 sequence: CASRAGTGLNTEAFF. The CDR3 DNA is TGTGCCAGCAGAGCCGGGACAGGGCTGAACACTGAAGCTTTCTTT. Variable domain in full (rest from reference TRBV7-9 and TRBJ1-1): DTGVSQNPRHKITKRGQNVTFRCDPISEHNRLYWYRQTLGQGPEFLTYFQNEAQLEKSRLLSDRFSAERPKGSFSTLEIQRTEQGDSAMYLCASRAGTGLNTEAFFGQGTRLTVV.

This clone is a singleton in its sample. The rearrangement links TRBV11-3 to TRBJ2-3; D is uncertain. Germline CDR1 SGHNT, CDR2 YENEEA. V lost 1 base and J 0 bases, leaving 11 bases between the germline ends. CDR3 length equals 16 residues. The CDR3 is CASSLGFQRSTDTQYF. The CDR3 DNA follows: TGTGCCAGCAGCTTAGGATTCCAGAGGAGCACAGATACGCAGTATTTT. Full variable domain (outside the CDR3, taken from reference TRBV11-3 and TRBJ2-3): EAGVVQSPRYKIIEKKQPVAFWCNPISGHNTLYWYLQNLGQGPELLIRYENEEAVDDSQLPKDRFSAERLKGVDSTLKIQPAELGDSAVYLCASSLGFQRSTDTQYFGPGTRLTVL.

In regard to this clone: Other DNA sequences in the same sample also yield this CDR3. V usage is TRBV19 and J usage is TRBJ1-1; D may be TRBD1 (6 bases). Germline CDR1 is LNHDA and CDR2 is SQIVND (reference sequence). The CDR3 has 13 amino acids. The V end lost 3 bases, the J end lost 6 bases, and 11 bases lay between the germline ends. The CDR3: CASSIQGRAEAFF. CDR3 DNA sequence: TGTGCCAGTAGTATTCAGGGGAGGGCTGAAGCTTTCTTT.

The chain uses TRBV6-5 and TRBJ1-3; D may be TRBD1 (5 bases). This CDR3 is 15 amino acids long. Trimming took off 5 bases at V and 4 bases at J, with 15 bases between the two ends. Germline V lookup: CDR1 MNHEY, CDR2 SVGAGI. CDR3 amino acids: CASSMDTSDGNTIYF. The CDR3 DNA follows: TGTGCCAGCAGTATGGACACCTCGGACGGAAACACCATATATTTT.

V usage is TRBV5-4 and J usage is TRBJ2-6; 8 positions agree with TRBD1. Looked up from germline, CDR1 is SGHNT and CDR2 is YYREEE (reference sequence). The CDR3 runs 17 residues. V lost 2 bases, J lost 0 bases, and 4 bases stayed unmatched. CDR3 sequence: CASSLGTGLSGANVLTF. CDR3 in DNA: TGTGCCAGCAGCTTAGGGACAGGTCTCTCTGGGGCCAACGTCCTGACTTTC. The full variable domain, rest sourced from reference TRBV5-4 and TRBJ2-6, is ETGVTQSPTHLIKTRGQQVTLRCSSQSGHNTVSWYQQALGQGPQFIFQYYREEENGRGNFPPRFSGLQFPNYSSELNVNALELDDSALYLCASSLGTGLSGANVLTFGAGSRLTVL.

This rearrangement joins TRBV2 to TRBJ1-2; 8 bases fit TRBD1. Trimming removed 6 bases from V and 1 base from J; junction bases left unmatched: 7. The germline CDR1 and CDR2 sequences are SNHLY and FYNNEI. The CDR3 loop spans 15 amino acids. The CDR3 coding sequence is TGTGCCAGCAGATTGAACAGGGGGAGTAACTATGGCTACACCTTC. Its translation: CASRLNRGSNYGYTF.

This clone appeared a few times. The rearrangement joins TRBV29-1 to TRBJ1-1; the match to TRBD1 covers 8 bases. The CDR3 contains 13 residues. From germline, CDR1 is SQVTM and CDR2 ANQGSEA. The V segment lost 5 bases and the J segment 4 bases; nucleotides outside the gene matches: 6. The CDR3: CSVTGGRGTEAFF. The CDR3 DNA reads as TGCAGCGTTACAGGGGGACGGGGCACTGAAGCTTTCTTT.

This clone was recorded once. The V gene is TRBV25-1, the J gene TRBJ1-1, with D tentatively TRBD1 (6 bases). V was cut by 3 bases and J by 3 bases, with 11 bases left in between. There are 14 residues in the CDR3. CDR1 MGHDK and CDR2 SYGVNS come from the germline V gene. CDR3 loop: CASSDGAGDTEAFF. The CDR3 DNA sequence: TGTGCCAGCAGTGATGGGGCAGGGGACACTGAAGCTTTCTTT.

This clone was seen once. The rearrangement links TRBV2 to TRBJ2-7, with 9 bases aligning to TRBD1. The CDR3 length is 13 residues. Germline V lookup: CDR1 SNHLY, CDR2 FYNNEI. Trimming took 5 bases from V and 6 from J; bases not matched to a gene: 5. This CDR3 reads CASSNIQGAEQYF. The CDR3 bases are TGTGCCAGCAGTAATATACAGGGGGCCGAGCAGTACTTC.

The chain is built from TRBV10-3 and TRBJ2-3; D gene unclear. The germline V and J ends were trimmed by 3 bases and 4 bases, with 8 bases remaining between them. Germline CDR1 reads ENHRY; CDR2 reads SYGVKD. The CDR3 sequence is 13 residues long. CDR3 bases: TGTGCCATCAGTGAACTCCCCCCAGATACGCAGTATTTT. It translates to CAISELPPDTQYF.

The chain joins TRBV6-6 to TRBJ1-4; 11 bases fit TRBD1. Germline V gives CDR1 MNHNY, CDR2 SVGAGI (reference sequence). Losses at the gene ends were 2 bases for V and 8 bases for J; bases not matched to a gene: 1. The CDR3 runs to 14 residues. The CDR3 nucleotides read TGTGCCAGCAGTTACGGGACAGGGGGGGAAAAACTGTTTTTT. As protein: CASSYGTGGEKLFF.